A selection of T cell receptor beta chains follows, all from one sample in a study of immune evolution from preneoplasia to lung adenocarcinoma. Clones were read by immunoSEQ multiplex PCR, and TCRdb kept only the in-frame ones, dropping some. The table lists 35,000 or so clones, 60% to 75% of them singletons. The sample taken for sequencing was FFPE invasive lung adenocarcinoma tissue. The receptors were sampled from a person between 60 and 70 years old with lung adenocarcinoma. Each CDR3 is given with its conserved first and last residue.

j_call v_call cdr3_aa
TRBJ2-3 TRBV6-1 CASRPGTGYGDTQYF
TRBJ1-2 TRBV28 CASSPGQGDLGYTF
TRBJ2-3 TRBV5-1 CASSRDRLTDTQYF
TRBJ2-2 TRBV7-2 CASSPLRGQGTPGELFF
TRBJ2-3 TRBV7-2 CASSLGGGRATDTQYF
TRBJ2-7 TRBV28 CASTRGGQPYEQYF
TRBJ1-1 TRBV6-5 CASGQGMYTEAFF
TRBJ2-7 TRBV10-3 CAISEGSGASYEQYF
TRBJ1-2 TRBV30 CASQASFVNYGYTF
TRBJ1-1 TRBV6-5 CASSYVLGGGTEAFF
TRBJ2-5 TRBV11-2 CASSRTGAGQETQYF
TRBJ2-1 TRBV27 CASRRETAFLGNEQFF
TRBJ2-3 TRBV30 CAWRLRSAF
TRBJ1-1 TRBV18 CASSSQGRGVAFF
TRBJ2-1 TRBV7-2 CASSWSGTEYNEQFF
TRBJ2-5 TRBV28 CASSSAGTGQETQYF
TRBJ1-4 TRBV30 CAWSVVGVGYEKLFF
TRBJ2-7 TRBV5-1 CASSLGGAVEQYF
TRBJ1-3 TRBV28 CASSFFQQATIWNTIYF
TRBJ2-7 TRBV7-2 CASSSDGYEQYF
TRBJ1-2 TRBV9 CASSVDSRGHGYGYTF
TRBJ2-7 TRBV7-2 CASSRDTYEQYF
TRBJ2-2 TRBV6-4 CASSATLYGTDTGELFF
TRBJ2-5 TRBV7-9 CASRDQETQYF
TRBJ1-5 TRBV5-1 CASSAGANSNQPQHF
TRBJ1-1 TRBV7-2 CASSPRVGETEAFF
TRBJ1-5 TRBV7-8 CASSPLRTGVNQPQHF
TRBJ1-4 TRBV5-5 CASTRERQPTNEKLFF
TRBJ1-5 TRBV6-5 CASSPDSPNQPQHF
TRBJ1-1 TRBV5-5 CASSAWIQEGRTEAFF
TRBJ2-1 TRBV27 CASRGRQYNEQFF
TRBJ2-5 TRBV30 CAWSPDRAQEQYF
TRBJ2-2 TRBV5-6 CASSLTDRNTGELFF
TRBJ2-1 TRBV18 CASSPAWGQTNEQFF
TRBJ2-1 TRBV10-3 CAISVGSGSRDEQFF
TRBJ2-2 TRBV7-9 CASSRPGGITGELFF
TRBJ2-2 TRBV15 CATSRDRGGVRNTGELFF
TRBJ1-5 TRBV27 CASSPSRDRGFHQPQHF
TRBJ2-1 TRBV29-1 CSVPRQGRYNEQFF
TRBJ1-1 TRBV28 CASKHDPPRGRTEAFF
TRBJ1-5 TRBV27 CASSPYGGQGNQPQHF
TRBJ1-2 TRBV30 CAWVTSGSGYGYTF
TRBJ2-2 TRBV4-3 CASRTGTSRNTGELFF
TRBJ2-2 TRBV2 CASSYRTDGAGELFF
TRBJ1-4 TRBV5-8 CASSFQQGEKLFF
TRBJ2-3 TRBV6-4 CASSPGTSGTDTQYF
TRBJ2-2 TRBV30 CAWRAPGTSGYTGELFF
TRBJ2-1 TRBV6-4 CASSDKGSGGDEQFF
TRBJ2-2 TRBV11-2 CASSFSGTYTGELFF